This T cell receptor (beta chain) was observed in a study of T-cell memory formation after mild COVID-19. Study findings and constraints: CD4+ contracting clones were found mainly in CM and EM, and CD8+ ones in EMRA.

MiXCR, applied by TCRdb to the 5' RACE reads, yields one record per CDR3 protein. The sample carries approximately 300,000 distinct CDR3 sequences, under 8.5% recorded once. This clonotype came up a few times. Its matching antigen is unknown. The CDR3 sequence is 14 residues long. From germline, CDR1 is MNHEY and CDR2 SVGAGI. V lost 5 bases and J lost 5, with 15 bases in between. V gene TRBV6-5 combines with J gene TRBJ2-5, with a tentative D call TRBD2 (5 bases). The sequenced sample consisted of PBMCs or a T cell subset sorted from them (not recorded which). This TCR was recovered from a man aged 18 to 30 who had mild COVID-19 (a few samples of this study predate the infection). Cell type and time point are not known. CDR3 DNA: TGTGCCAGCAGTATTCCCGGGGTAGGGGAGACCCAGTACTTC. It yields the protein CASSIPGVGETQYF.